A single sample is the source of the 6 T cell receptor beta chains below, sequenced in a study of PD-1 blockade in classical Hodgkin lymphoma. All patients experienced relapse after autologous stem cell transplantation, and brentuximab vedotin exposure was variable. TCRdb's table, derived via immunoSEQ multiplex PCR, lists solely in-frame clones and lacks some. The sample carries roughly 97,000 clones, approximately 80% recorded once. Specimen: peripheral blood mononuclear cells (PBMCs), collected at baseline. These receptors all stem from a human donor with classical Hodgkin lymphoma.

J is TRBJ2-2 and V is TRBV27, with D unclear. The germline gives CDR1 MNHEY, CDR2 SMNVEV (reference sequence). The CDR3 contains 15 residues. Trimming cost V 5 bases and J 0 bases, with 10 bases left between them. As DNA, the CDR3 is TGTGCCAGCAGTCCGCTCCTCGCGAACACCGGGGAGCTGTTTTTT. Amino acid sequence: CASSPLLANTGELFF.

The rearrangement links TRBV2 to TRBJ2-1, with D maybe TRBD1 (5 bases). The CDR3 consists of 14 residues. V was clipped by 8 bases and J by 6 bases, with 17 bases between them. Germline lookup yields CDR1 SNHLY and CDR2 FYNNEI. The CDR3 nucleotides read TGTGCCAGCGTCTCTGACAGAATAAGCAATGAGCAGTTCTTC. Its protein product is CASVSDRISNEQFF.

The chain combines TRBV5-1 with TRBJ1-4, with 10 nucleotides matching TRBD1. The CDR3 sequence is 14 residues long. Germline assignment: CDR1 SGHRS and CDR2 YFSETQ. V gave up 5 bases and J gave up 3 bases; unmatched junction bases: 1. For the CDR3, the DNA is TGCGCCAGCAGGGGACAGGGGCCTAATGAAAAACTGTTTTTT. Its translation is CASRGQGPNEKLFF.

CDR3 protein: CASSLQQGNTGELFF. CDR3 DNA sequence: TGCGCCAGCAGCTTACAGCAGGGGAACACCGGGGAGCTGTTTTTT. The chain has TRBV5-1 and TRBJ2-2, with D possibly matching TRBD1 (5 bases). CDR1 and CDR2 from the germline V gene are SGHRS and YFSETQ. Trimming removed 2 bases at V and 1 base at J, with 9 bases between. This CDR3 comprises 15 residues.

The chain links TRBV11-2 to TRBJ2-7; TRBD2 matches at 12 bases. The CDR3 totals 19 residues. J was trimmed by 3 bases and V by 3 bases; bases with no gene match: 15. Germline V CDR1 and CDR2: SGHAT, FQNNGV. The CDR3 reads CASSFPQTSGGPNHYEQYF. Written as DNA, the CDR3 is TGTGCCAGCAGCTTCCCACAGACTAGCGGGGGTCCTAATCACTACGAGCAGTACTTC.

The chain recombines TRBV23-1 with TRBJ1-1, with TRBD1 as a possible D gene (6 bases). TRBV23-1 is an open reading frame, and its role is uncertain. The CDR3 loop spans 14 amino acids. The V end lost 9 bases, the J end lost 0 bases, and 14 bases lay between the germline ends. Written as DNA, the CDR3 is TGCGCCAGTCTCGGGGGGCGCTTGAACACTGAAGCTTTCTTT. Amino acids: CASLGGRLNTEAFF.